The count of the clone carrying this T cell receptor (beta chain) is one. The data belong to a study of radiotherapy plus CTLA-4 blockade in lung cancer. Here immunoSEQ multiplex PCR was the method, and the copy in TCRdb shows in-frame clones only, minus some. The repertoire holds more than 30,000 clones, with less than 75% as singletons. In germline, CDR1 is KGHSH, CDR2 LQKENI. CDR3 length: 15 amino acids. Trimming stripped 2 bases from V and 0 bases from J, with 8 bases between. This TCR derives from a human donor with non-small cell lung cancer who had stable disease on radiotherapy plus ipilimumab. Sequenced here: peripheral blood, sampled from a patient treated with radiotherapy plus ipilimumab. The genes are TRBV18 and TRBJ2-1; no clear D. The CDR3 region has the DNA TGTGCCAGCTCACCAAGGGTTGGCTCCTACAATGAGCAGTTCTTC. Protein: CASSPRVGSYNEQFF.